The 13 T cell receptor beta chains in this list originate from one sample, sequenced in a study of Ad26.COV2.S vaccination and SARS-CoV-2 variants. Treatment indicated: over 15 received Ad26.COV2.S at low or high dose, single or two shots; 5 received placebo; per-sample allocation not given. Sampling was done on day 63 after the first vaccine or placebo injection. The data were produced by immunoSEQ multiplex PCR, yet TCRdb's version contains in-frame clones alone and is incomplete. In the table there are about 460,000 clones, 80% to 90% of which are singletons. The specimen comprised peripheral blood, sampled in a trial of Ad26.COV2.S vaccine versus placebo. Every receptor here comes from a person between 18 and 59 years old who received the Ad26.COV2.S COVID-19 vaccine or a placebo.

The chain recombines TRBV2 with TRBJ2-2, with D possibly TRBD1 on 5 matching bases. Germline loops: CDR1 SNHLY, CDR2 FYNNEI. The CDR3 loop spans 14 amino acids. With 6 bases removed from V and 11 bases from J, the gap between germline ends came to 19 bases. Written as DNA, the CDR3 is TGTGCCAGCAGGGAAAACAACCCGCGGACAGAGCTGTTTTTT. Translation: CASRENNPRTELFF.

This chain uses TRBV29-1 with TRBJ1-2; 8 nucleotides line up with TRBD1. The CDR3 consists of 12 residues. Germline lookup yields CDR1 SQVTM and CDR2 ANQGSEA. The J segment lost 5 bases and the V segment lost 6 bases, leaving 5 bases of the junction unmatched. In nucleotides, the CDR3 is TGCAGCGTCATTAACAGGGGGTATGGCTACACCTTC. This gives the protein CSVINRGYGYTF. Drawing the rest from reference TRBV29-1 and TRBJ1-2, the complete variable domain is SAVISQKPSRDICQRGTSLTIQCQVDSQVTMMFWYRQQPGQSLTLIATANQGSEATYESGFVIDKFPISRPNLTFSTLTVSNMSPEDSSIYLCSVINRGYGYTFGSGTRLTVV.

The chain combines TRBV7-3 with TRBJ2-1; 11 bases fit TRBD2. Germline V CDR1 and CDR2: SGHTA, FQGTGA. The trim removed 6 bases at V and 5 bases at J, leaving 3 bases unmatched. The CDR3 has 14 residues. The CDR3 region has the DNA TGTGCCAGCAGACTAGCGGGGGCCCACAATGAGCAGTTCTTC. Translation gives CASRLAGAHNEQFF.

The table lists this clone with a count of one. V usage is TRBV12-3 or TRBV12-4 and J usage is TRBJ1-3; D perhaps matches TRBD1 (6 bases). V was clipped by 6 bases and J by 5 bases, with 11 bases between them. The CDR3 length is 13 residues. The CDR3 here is CASRRTDRNTIYF. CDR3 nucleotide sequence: TGTGCCAGCAGACGGACAGACCGAAACACCATATATTTT.

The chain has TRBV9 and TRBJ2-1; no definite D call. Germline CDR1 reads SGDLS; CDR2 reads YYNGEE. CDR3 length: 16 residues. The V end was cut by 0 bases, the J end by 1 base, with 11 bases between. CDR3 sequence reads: CASSVGALKSYNEQFF. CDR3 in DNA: TGTGCCAGCAGCGTAGGAGCCCTTAAGTCCTACAATGAGCAGTTCTTC.

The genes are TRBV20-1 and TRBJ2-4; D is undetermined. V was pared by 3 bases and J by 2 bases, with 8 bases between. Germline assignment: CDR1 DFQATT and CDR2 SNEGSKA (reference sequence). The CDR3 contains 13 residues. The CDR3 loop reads CSASVPSKNIQYF. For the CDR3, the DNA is TGCAGTGCTAGTGTCCCATCCAAAAACATTCAGTACTTC.

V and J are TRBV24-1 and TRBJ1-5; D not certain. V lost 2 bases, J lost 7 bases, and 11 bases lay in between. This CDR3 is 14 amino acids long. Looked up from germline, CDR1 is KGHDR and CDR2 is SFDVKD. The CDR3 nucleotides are TGTGCCACCAGTGATTCCGGCAGAGGGCAGCCCCAGCATTTT. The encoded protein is CATSDSGRGQPQHF.

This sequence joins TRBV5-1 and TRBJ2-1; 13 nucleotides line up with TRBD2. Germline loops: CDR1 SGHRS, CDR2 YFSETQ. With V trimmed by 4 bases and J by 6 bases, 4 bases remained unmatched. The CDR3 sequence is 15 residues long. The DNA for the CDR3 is TGCGCCAGCAGCCCGGGACTAGCGGGGATCAATGAGCAGTTCTTC. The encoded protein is CASSPGLAGINEQFF.

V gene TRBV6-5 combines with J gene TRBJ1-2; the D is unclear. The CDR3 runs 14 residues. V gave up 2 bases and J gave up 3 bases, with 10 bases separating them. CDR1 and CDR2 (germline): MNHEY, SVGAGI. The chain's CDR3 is CASSYTGEDYGYTF. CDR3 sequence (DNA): TGTGCCAGCAGTTACACTGGGGAGGACTATGGCTACACCTTC.

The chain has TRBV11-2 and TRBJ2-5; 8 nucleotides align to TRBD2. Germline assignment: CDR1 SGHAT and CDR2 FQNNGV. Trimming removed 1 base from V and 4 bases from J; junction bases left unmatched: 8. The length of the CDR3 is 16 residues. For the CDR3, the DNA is TGTGCCAGCAGCTTAGTGACGGGGGGGTCCGGAGAGACCCAGTACTTC. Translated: CASSLVTGGSGETQYF.

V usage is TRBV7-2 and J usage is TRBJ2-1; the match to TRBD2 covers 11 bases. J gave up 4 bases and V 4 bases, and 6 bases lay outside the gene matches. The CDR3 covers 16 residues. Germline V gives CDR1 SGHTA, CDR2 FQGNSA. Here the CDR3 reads CASSSRLAGRYNEQFF. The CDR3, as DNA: TGTGCCAGCAGCTCTAGACTAGCGGGGCGATACAATGAGCAGTTCTTC.

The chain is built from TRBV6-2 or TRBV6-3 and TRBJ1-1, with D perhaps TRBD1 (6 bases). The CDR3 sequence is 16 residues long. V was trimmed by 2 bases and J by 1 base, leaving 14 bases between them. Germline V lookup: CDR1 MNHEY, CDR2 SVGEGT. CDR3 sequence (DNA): TGTGCCAGCAGTTACGCTCTGGGGGGGCGGAACACTGAAGCTTTCTTT. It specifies CASSYALGGRNTEAFF.

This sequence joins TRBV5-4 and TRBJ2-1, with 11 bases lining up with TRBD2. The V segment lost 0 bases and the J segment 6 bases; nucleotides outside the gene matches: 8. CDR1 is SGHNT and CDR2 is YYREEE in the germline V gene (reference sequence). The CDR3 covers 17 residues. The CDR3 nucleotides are TGTGCCAGCAGCTTGGTCGCCCAGGGACTAGCGGCCAATGAGCAGTTCTTC. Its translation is CASSLVAQGLAANEQFF. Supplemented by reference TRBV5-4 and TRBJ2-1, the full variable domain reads ETGVTQSPTHLIKTRGQQVTLRCSSQSGHNTVSWYQQALGQGPQFIFQYYREEENGRGNFPPRFSGLQFPNYSSELNVNALELDDSALYLCASSLVAQGLAANEQFFGPGTRLTVL.